These 16 T cell receptor beta chains share one sample of origin, sequenced in a study of shared clonotypes between healthy human individuals. Sequencing used immunoSEQ multiplex PCR; TCRdb keeps in-frame clones, though not all of them. The top ten hold around 0.15% of the sample, which has roughly 2.6 million clones, about 92% seen once. Sequencing was performed on naive CD4+ T cells sorted from blood. As to subset: CD45RA+ positively selected. The receptors derive from a man between 18 and 29 years old in good health.

This rearrangement joins TRBV6-1 to TRBJ2-3; 11 bases match TRBD2. The CDR3 runs 15 residues. Germline V gene sequence: CDR1 MNHNS, CDR2 SASEGT. Unmatched junction bases numbered 8, after V lost 6 bases and J lost 6 bases. The CDR3 is CASRRLAGTRDTQYF. CDR3 sequence (DNA): TGTGCCAGCAGGAGACTAGCGGGGACTCGTGATACGCAGTATTTT.

Of note for this clone: Within the sample, other DNA sequences also encode this same CDR3. The V call is TRBV18, the J call TRBJ1-1; D remains ambiguous. The CDR3 runs to 15 residues. Germline assignment: CDR1 KGHSH and CDR2 LQKENI. V lost 6 bases and J 3 bases, leaving 17 bases between the germline ends. The CDR3 spells CASSPLQVMDTEAFF. The CDR3 DNA is TGTGCCAGCTCGCCTCTTCAAGTTATGGACACTGAAGCTTTCTTT.

The rearrangement joins TRBV11-3 to TRBJ1-1; weak D call: TRBD1 (6 bases). With 0 bases removed from V and 10 bases from J, the gap between germline ends came to 12 bases. This CDR3 is built from 13 residues. Germline-derived CDR1 and CDR2 are SGHNT and YENEEA. CDR3 in DNA: TGTGCCAGCAGCTTAGAAGGGGGGCGAGGAGCTTTCTTT. Translation gives CASSLEGGRGAFF.

The V gene is TRBV7-8, the J gene TRBJ2-2, with 7 nucleotides matching TRBD1. CDR3 length: 17 amino acids. Germline V gives CDR1 SGHVS, CDR2 FQNEAQ. Unmatched junction bases numbered 5, after V lost 0 bases and J lost 1 base. CDR3: CASSLAPTGLNTGELFF. CDR3 DNA: TGTGCCAGCAGCTTAGCTCCGACAGGGTTGAACACCGGGGAGCTGTTTTTT.

This clone was detected a few times. The chain has TRBV5-4 and TRBJ1-1; no firm D call. Germline loops: CDR1 SGHNT, CDR2 YYREEE (reference sequence). CDR3 length: 13 amino acids. The V gene lost 0 bases and the J gene lost 6 bases, with 9 bases spanning the gap. The CDR3 spells CASSLGGFPEAFF. In DNA, the CDR3 is TGTGCCAGCAGCTTGGGAGGGTTCCCTGAAGCTTTCTTT.

This clone was counted between two and nine times. This CDR3 reads CASTPYEQRAGEKLFF. CDR3 nucleotide sequence: TGTGCCAGCACCCCCTACGAACAGAGGGCGGGAGAAAAACTGTTTTTT. This sequence joins TRBV7-9 and TRBJ1-4; D remains ambiguous. Between the trimmed V and J ends, which lost 7 bases and 8 bases, there was a span of 23 bases. This CDR3 spans 16 amino acids. Germline CDR1 is SEHNR and CDR2 is FQNEAQ (reference sequence). Using reference TRBV7-9 and TRBJ1-4 for the parts outside the CDR3, the full variable domain is DTGVSQNPRHKITKRGQNVTFRCDPISEHNRLYWYRQTLGQGPEFLTYFQNEAQLEKSRLLSDRFSAERPKGSFSTLEIQRTEQGDSAMYLCASTPYEQRAGEKLFFGSGTQLSVL.

The chain links TRBV2 to TRBJ2-5; 7 bases line up with TRBD1. Germline assignment: CDR1 SNHLY and CDR2 FYNNEI. The length of the CDR3 is 13 residues. Unmatched junction bases numbered 2, after V lost 6 bases and J lost 1 base. The CDR3 sequence: CASRDRLQETQYF. CDR3 coding DNA: TGTGCCAGCAGGGACAGGCTCCAAGAGACCCAGTACTTC.

The chain employs TRBV21-1 and TRBJ1-5; the table calls TRBD1, which could not be checked here. TRBV21-1 is tagged as a pseudogene. This CDR3 spans 16 amino acids. The CDR3 loop reads CASSVPGFPSNQPQHF. In nucleotides, the CDR3 is TGTGCCAGCAGCGTACCAGGGTTCCCGAGCAATCAGCCCCAGCATTTT.

This clone has just one count. The chain employs TRBV5-1 and TRBJ1-1, with D possibly TRBD1 on 6 matching bases. The germline V gene has CDR1 SGHRS and CDR2 YFSETQ. The CDR3 covers 14 residues. Trimming cost V 5 bases and J 4 bases, with 15 bases left between them. The CDR3 nucleotides are TGCGCCAGCAGTTCCGACAGGTGGGGCACTGAAGCTTTCTTT. Its translation is CASSSDRWGTEAFF.

V gene TRBV30 combines with J gene TRBJ1-5, with D hard to call. The ends were cut back, 1 base at V and 1 base at J, with 11 bases in the middle. The CDR3 extends over 15 amino acids. CDR1 is GTSNPN, CDR2 SVGIG, per germline (reference sequence). In nucleotides, the CDR3 is TGTGCCTGGAGTGCCCGGGGAGGCAGCAATCAGCCCCAGCATTTT. Residues: CAWSARGGSNQPQHF.

The V gene is TRBV6-1, the J gene TRBJ2-7, with 7 bases lining up with TRBD1. This CDR3 spans 13 amino acids. The germline gives CDR1 MNHNS, CDR2 SASEGT. Unmatched junction bases numbered 5, after V lost 6 bases and J lost 3 bases. DNA for the CDR3: TGTGCCAGCAGCCCGAGACAGGGCTACGAGCAGTACTTC. Its translation is CASSPRQGYEQYF.

The chain uses TRBV15 and TRBJ2-5, with a tentative D call TRBD2 (6 bases). Trimming removed 6 bases at V and 2 bases at J, with 10 bases between. This CDR3 is built from 13 residues. Germline CDR1 and CDR2: LNHNV and YYDKDF (reference sequence). This CDR3 reads CATSRRGQETQYF. CDR3 coding DNA: TGTGCCACCAGTAGACGGGGGCAAGAGACCCAGTACTTC.

With respect to this clone: The same CDR3 also results from other DNA sequences found in this sample. The rearrangement joins TRBV5-1 to TRBJ2-7; perhaps TRBD2 as D (6 bases). The CDR3 is 14 residues long. Trimming removed 0 bases from V and 2 bases from J, with 9 bases in between. Per the germline V gene, CDR1 is SGHRS and CDR2 is YFSETQ. The CDR3 sequence is CASSLAAGPYEQYF. In DNA form, the CDR3 reads TGCGCCAGCAGCTTGGCAGCGGGCCCCTACGAGCAGTACTTC. The full variable domain, with the rest looked up from reference TRBV5-1 and TRBJ2-7, is KAGVTQTPRYLIKTRGQQVTLSCSPISGHRSVSWYQQTPGQGLQFLFEYFSETQRNKGNFPGRFSGRQFSNSRSEMNVSTLELGDSALYLCASSLAAGPYEQYFGPGTRLTVT.

The chain carries TRBV30 and TRBJ1-1, with TRBD1 matching 7 bases. Looked up from germline, CDR1 is GTSNPN and CDR2 is SVGIG (reference sequence). CDR3 length: 12 residues. V lost 2 bases to trimming and J lost 5 bases; unmatched junction nucleotides: 2. CDR3 sequence reads: CAWSRDSTEAFF. For the CDR3, the DNA is TGTGCCTGGAGTCGGGACAGTACTGAAGCTTTCTTT.

CDR3 protein: CASSHRDRGGWSGNTIYF. DNA for the CDR3: TGTGCCAGCAGCCACCGGGACAGGGGAGGATGGTCTGGAAACACCATATATTTT. V is TRBV5-4 and J is TRBJ1-3; the match to TRBD1 covers 10 bases. V trimming: 4 bases; J trimming: 1 base; junction bases outside the gene matches: 11. There are 18 residues in the CDR3. Germline CDR1 reads SGHNT; CDR2 reads YYREEE (reference sequence). The entire variable domain, with the rest obtained from reference TRBV5-4 and TRBJ1-3, is as follows: ETGVTQSPTHLIKTRGQQVTLRCSSQSGHNTVSWYQQALGQGPQFIFQYYREEENGRGNFPPRFSGLQFPNYSSELNVNALELDDSALYLCASSHRDRGGWSGNTIYFGEGSWLTVV.

The CDR3 sequence is CASSFASGRRTGELFF. In nucleotides, the CDR3 is TGTGCCAGCAGCTTCGCTAGCGGGAGACGGACCGGGGAGCTGTTTTTT. This chain connects TRBV5-6 to TRBJ2-2, with 10 bases lining up with TRBD2. CDR1 SGHDT and CDR2 YYEEEE come from the germline V gene. CDR3 length equals 16 residues. After removal of 2 bases from V and 5 bases from J, the junction contained 6 bases not matched to a gene.